One sample yielded the 13 T cell receptor beta chains listed below, sequenced in a study of shared clonotypes between healthy human individuals. The naive CD8 fraction comprised CD45RO-negative cells positively selected for CCR7 and excluded terminally differentiated effector memory CD45RA+ cells. Method: immunoSEQ multiplex PCR; TCRdb's copy keeps in-frame clones and lacks some. This table holds hundreds of thousands of clones, 85% to 95% found once. The specimen sequenced was naive CD8+ T cells sorted from blood. The receptors were gathered from a woman aged 30 to 39 in good health.

In regard to this clone: Other nucleotide sequences in the sample specify the same CDR3. This chain uses TRBV4-1 with TRBJ2-7; 8 nucleotides line up with TRBD1. There are 16 residues in the CDR3. Germline values: CDR1 MGHRA, CDR2 YSYEKL. V shed 1 base, J shed 3 bases, and the junction held 8 bases outside the gene matches. The CDR3 region is CASSQVVGTGGYEQYF. The CDR3 DNA is TGCGCCAGCAGCCAAGTAGTAGGTACAGGGGGCTACGAGCAGTACTTC.

The genes are TRBV25-1 and TRBJ2-5; D perhaps matches TRBD1 (6 bases). Germline lookup yields CDR1 MGHDK and CDR2 SYGVNS. Trimming pared 6 bases from V and 5 bases from J, leaving 10 bases between. This CDR3 is 12 amino acids long. This CDR3 is CASRHREETQYF. The CDR3 DNA reads as TGTGCCAGCAGACACAGGGAGGAGACCCAGTACTTC.

This chain links TRBV28 with TRBJ2-7; D is unclear. The V end was cut by 10 bases, the J end by 0 bases, with 22 bases between. The CDR3 runs 16 residues. CDR1 MDHEN and CDR2 SYDVKM come from the germline V gene. CDR3 loop: CAIQPLVIETSYEQYF. CDR3 nucleotides: TGTGCCATCCAACCACTCGTTATCGAAACCTCCTACGAGCAGTACTTC. Based on the CDR3 plus reference TRBV28 and TRBJ2-7, the full variable domain is DVKVTQSSRYLVKRTGEKVFLECVQDMDHENMFWYRQDPGLGLRLIYFSYDVKMKEKGDIPEGYSVSREKKERFSLILESASTNQTSMYLCAIQPLVIETSYEQYFGPGTRLTVT.

The chain uses TRBV7-8 and TRBJ2-3, with 8 bases identical to TRBD2. Trimming removed 1 base from V and 1 base from J; junction bases left unmatched: 7. This CDR3 spans 17 amino acids. Looked up from germline, CDR1 is SGHVS and CDR2 is FQNEAQ. CDR3 in DNA: TGTGCCAGCAGCTTAGGGCCAGCGGGAGCGGGCACAGATACGCAGTATTTT. It is translated as CASSLGPAGAGTDTQYF.

The rearrangement uses TRBV7-2 and TRBJ1-1; perhaps TRBD1 as D (5 bases). V lost 3 bases to trimming and J lost 1 base, with 12 bases between them. This CDR3 region has 15 residues. Per germline, CDR1 SGHTA and CDR2 FQGNSA. This CDR3 is CASSFPNRRNTEAFF. CDR3 DNA: TGTGCCAGCAGCTTCCCAAACAGGAGGAACACTGAAGCTTTCTTT.

To note about this clone: The junction departs from germline at one end; a sequencing error may be responsible. The chain links TRBV11-2 to TRBJ2-3; TRBD2 matches 9 bases. CDR3 length: 17 residues. Germline V lookup: CDR1 SGHAT, CDR2 FQNNGV. CDR3 loop: CASSFKGVSGSRDTQYF. In nucleotides, the CDR3 is TGTGCCAGCAGCTTTAAAGGGGTTAGCGGGAGCAGAGATACGCAGTATTTT.

This clone is a singleton in its sample. This chain uses TRBV14 with TRBJ2-2, with unresolved D. Germline V CDR1 and CDR2: SGHDN, FVKESK. Trimming cost V 1 base and J 7 bases, with 1 base left between them. The CDR3 consists of 11 residues. The CDR3 is CASSQVGELFF. In DNA form, the CDR3 reads TGTGCCAGCAGCCAAGTCGGGGAGCTGTTTTTT.

The V and J genes are TRBV5-5 and TRBJ2-7, with 8 bases identical to TRBD2. J lost 4 bases, V lost 5 bases, and 11 bases had no gene match. CDR1 is SGHKS, CDR2 YYEKEE, per germline (reference sequence). The CDR3 is 15 amino acids. DNA for the CDR3: TGTGCCAGCAGTCCCTGGCGGGAGGCCCCTTACGAGCAGTACTTC. Its protein is CASSPWREAPYEQYF.

This sequence joins TRBV7-2 and TRBJ2-7; 10 bases align to TRBD2. This CDR3 region has 14 residues. V shed 4 bases and J 4 bases; nucleotides not matched to a gene: 4. Germline V gene lookup returns CDR1 SGHTA and CDR2 FQGNSA. The CDR3 DNA is TGTGCCAGCAGCTATGGACTAGCGGAATACGAGCAGTACTTC. This sequence encodes CASSYGLAEYEQYF.

V gene TRBV27 combines with J gene TRBJ2-1, with 8 bases aligning to TRBD2. Trimming removed 3 bases from V and 0 bases from J; junction bases left unmatched: 10. Germline CDR1 MNHEY, CDR2 SMNVEV (reference sequence). The CDR3 has 18 residues. The CDR3 DNA is TGTGCCAGCAGTTTTCTCGGGGTAGCGGGGCTCTCCTACAATGAGCAGTTCTTC. Its protein is CASSFLGVAGLSYNEQFF.

This clone has a single count. The chain has TRBV7-9 and TRBJ2-2, with 11 bases that match TRBD1. CDR1 and CDR2 (germline): SEHNR, FQNEAQ (reference sequence). This CDR3 has 17 amino acids. V shed 1 base and J 4 bases; nucleotides not matched to a gene: 5. CDR3 bases: TGTGCCAGCAGCTTAGGCCCGGGACAGGGGGTCACCGGGGAGCTGTTTTTT. Translated, it gives CASSLGPGQGVTGELFF.

CDR3 bases: TGCGCCAGCAGTTCGAAACAGGGGAACTATGGCTACACCTTC. Protein sequence: CASSSKQGNYGYTF. The chain uses TRBV4-1 and TRBJ1-2; 7 nucleotides line up with TRBD1. Germline values: CDR1 MGHRA, CDR2 YSYEKL. There are 14 residues in the CDR3. V trimming: 6 bases; J trimming: 2 bases; junction bases outside the gene matches: 6.

The sample holds one count of this clone. The same CDR3 arises from other DNA sequences in this sample as well. This rearrangement joins TRBV2 to TRBJ2-7; TRBD1 agrees at 8 bases. Germline CDR1 and CDR2: SNHLY and FYNNEI. V trimming: 2 bases; J trimming: 4 bases; junction bases outside the gene matches: 4. There are 14 residues in the CDR3. CDR3 sequence reads: CASSERQGAYEQYF. The CDR3 region has the DNA TGTGCCAGCAGTGAAAGGCAGGGGGCGTACGAGCAGTACTTC.